These T cell receptor beta chains were read from a single sample in a study of T cells expressing NK-cell markers. TCRdb reprocessed the 5' RACE reads, with one entry per CDR3 protein and no DNA. This sample's clone table lists around 110,000 distinct CDR3 sequences. Sequenced sample: blood T cells: a sorted CD56 or NKG2C T cell subset, CD4+ or CD8+ T cells, or bulk PBMC T cells (not recorded which). The source is a woman aged 18 to 75 in good health. The CDR3 runs from the conserved cysteine through the conserved F or W. Fields, in order: J gene, V gene, CDR3 protein.

TRBJ2-3	TRBV5-4	CASSAMWGGTDTQYF
TRBJ1-3	TRBV30	CAWSVRAGNTIYF
TRBJ2-1	TRBV19	CASSILAGLYNEQFF
TRBJ1-1	TRBV6-1	CASTPRGGNTEAFF
TRBJ2-2	TRBV28	CASSLVRAGELFF
TRBJ2-4	TRBV9	CASSPLAGGDKNIQYF
TRBJ2-3	TRBV2	CASMGLAGDTQYF
TRBJ2-7	TRBV5-1	CASSLREYEQYF
TRBJ2-3	TRBV28	CASSLWAGGSGDTQYF
TRBJ2-5	TRBV27	CASSGRTDQETQYF
TRBJ2-5	TRBV20-1	CSARKASSETQYF
TRBJ2-1	TRBV4-1	CASSQDRYGNEQFF
TRBJ2-1	TRBV29-1	CSVRGGSSYNEQFF
TRBJ2-5	TRBV28	CASTQLRDFQETQYF
TRBJ1-1	TRBV7-3	CASSSTPRGRAFF
TRBJ2-7	TRBV5-5	CASSTNRALSYEQYF
TRBJ2-1	TRBV4-3	CASSQDFLAGGGEQFF
TRBJ2-1	TRBV29-1	CSSKTGGGYNEQFF
TRBJ2-1	TRBV24-1	CATSDLSGGEQSF
TRBJ2-3	TRBV19	CASSMRGKDTQYF
TRBJ1-4	TRBV11-2	CASSLDSRLFRNEKLFF
TRBJ2-1	TRBV9	CASSPRTRGDNEQFF
TRBJ1-2	TRBV12-3/TRBV12-4	CASSPWTGNGYTF
TRBJ1-1	TRBV29-1	CSVEDLGPANTEAFF
TRBJ2-1	TRBV5-6	CASSLRSGGNNEQFF
TRBJ2-1	TRBV27	CASSFPSYNEQFF
TRBJ2-5	TRBV5-4	CASSLAGTGQETQYF
TRBJ2-1	TRBV9	CASSVAFSHNEQFF
TRBJ1-2	TRBV27	CASSYSGGANYGYTF
TRBJ1-6	TRBV6-5	CASSYSSSSYNSPLHF
TRBJ2-7	TRBV7-8	CASSPPVGSYEQYF
TRBJ2-3	TRBV12-3/TRBV12-4	CASSDSGTSVYTQCF
TRBJ2-6	TRBV4-3	CASSHSETGANVLTF
TRBJ2-3	TRBV4-3	CASSQDLRGQYF
TRBJ2-7	TRBV4-3	CASSQERGSYEQYF
TRBJ2-1	TRBV7-7	CASVGDRNEQFF
TRBJ1-1	TRBV7-9	CASSPQGMGYKAFF
TRBJ2-2	TRBV4-2	CASSQGTGEAGELFF
TRBJ2-7	TRBV5-5	CASSKGVGTGDYEQYF
TRBJ2-7	TRBV4-2	CASGYGQGHEQYF
TRBJ1-1	TRBV7-8	CASSFTLDRGNTEAFF
TRBJ2-5	TRBV7-9	CASSLGQGAETQYF
TRBJ2-5	TRBV12-3/TRBV12-4	CASSPGTSGSYQETQYF
TRBJ2-6	TRBV11-2	CASSLPRPSLRPSGANVLTF
TRBJ2-5	TRBV27	CASSLGVLETQYF
TRBJ2-1	TRBV23-1	CASSHGPGHFF
TRBJ2-6	TRBV7-3	CASSLMMADPGKLSSGANVLTF
TRBJ1-3	TRBV4-3	CASSQVGTDPPGNTIYF
TRBJ2-3	TRBV29-1	CSVEVGRGGSTDTQYF
TRBJ1-2	TRBV18	CASSPGQEPNYGYTF
TRBJ1-1	TRBV12-3/TRBV12-4	CASSLGRLTGTEAFF
TRBJ1-4	TRBV7-8	CASRRTEATNEKLFF
TRBJ2-3	TRBV20-1	CSARGLAADTQYF
TRBJ2-7	TRBV5-1	CASSLDGSSSYEQYF
TRBJ2-7	TRBV7-2	CASSPIGGLSREQYF
TRBJ2-3	TRBV12-3/TRBV12-4	CASSLGGSGSDTQYF
TRBJ2-3	TRBV29-1	CSVVKGDDGTDTQYF